This T cell receptor beta chain was sequenced for a study of T cells after yellow fever vaccination (dated by TCRdb to about 2019). Broadly, across the study: The SMART-Seq v4 Ultra Low Input RNA kit was used to prepare libraries from fractions with low cell numbers. To track T-cell clones before and after primary and booster YFV17D yellow fever vaccination, bulk TCR alpha and beta repertoires were sequenced longitudinally. Blood was collected at multiple timepoints before and after primary and secondary immunization, and bulk PBMC replicates and cell subsets were isolated. The cohort comprised two healthy male donors, one aged 18 to 30 and one aged 30 to 39 years. Summary of the overall study and its limitations: A small share of clonotypes occurred in both CD4 and CD8 compartments, likely arising from convergent recombination. Most clones expanded after primary vaccination (approximately 97% of CD4 and 88% of CD8) were re-detected after the booster, suggesting that broad memory maintenance occurred. Compared with the primary T-cell response, the secondary T-cell response was weaker but faster, peaking on day 5 rather than day 15. Only a couple of donors were included in the study, so the extent to which the findings can be generalized is limited. FACS-sorted repertoires could contain abundant contaminating clonotypes from the bulk population, so computational filtering was required.

Its CDR3 holds 15 amino acids, cysteine through phenylalanine. Left in the record is the CDR3 DNA by itself, 45 bases read in frame from the first base. Deletion took 1 base off V and 1 base off J, with a span of 8 bases between the germline ends. CDR1 and CDR2 are read off the germline V gene as KGHDR and SFDVKD. Synthesis of TCR cDNA relied on 5'RACE template switching, a step that introduced a universal primer site along with unique molecular identifiers. cDNA synthesis was primed from both the TCR alpha and TCR beta constant segments. Two PCR steps were used to amplify libraries, with sample barcodes and sequencing adapters being added in the second step. Sequencing of libraries was done on Illumina HiSeq 2500 (2x100 bp) or NovaSeq (2x150 bp). On the study's bioinformatics: MIGEC was used to demultiplex reads and collapse the reads into UMI consensus sequences, and MiXCR was used for V(D)J alignment. Using edgeR on replicate PBMC samples, clonotypes were called vaccine-responding if FDR was below 0.01 and the log2 fold change was above 5 up to day 15. Each bulk clonotype was labeled CD4 or CD8 based on which sequenced repertoire, CD4 or CD8, contained the clonotype at higher abundance. TCRdb passed the public sequencing reads through fastp at Q25 and MiXCR, retaining productive beta sequences. Each CDR3 protein appears once, grouped with its most common genes and DNA. The V and J calls come from TCRdb's annotation, not from the publication. This sample has 300,000 to 400,000 distinct CDR3 sequences in its table, and 6.2% of those were observed once. The top ten clones comprise over 12% of the sample.

There are a few counts of this clonotype. Its antigen is still unknown. Per-nucleotide qualities are absent, and no much larger clonotype sits a single base away. The sample's treatment or condition label, decoded: live attenuated yellow fever vaccine strain. At each blood-draw timepoint, two biological replicates of bulk PBMCs were collected. A standard Ficoll-Paque protocol was used to isolate PBMCs from peripheral blood. TriZol was used to extract RNA from bulk PBMCs, from CD4 and CD8 fractions, and from dextramer-positive and dextramer-negative fractions. Sequencing used PBMCs, obtained 5 days after the yellow fever booster vaccination. The sequence was collected from a man aged 25-40 years who received the YFV17D yellow fever vaccine. The chain was built from TRBV24-1 and TRBJ2-3, with TRBD1 perhaps the D gene, on 5 matching bases. The DNA sequence follows: TGTGCCACCAGTGATTTTGAACAGGGCACAGATACGCAGTATTTT. Its product reads: CATSDFEQGTDTQYF.